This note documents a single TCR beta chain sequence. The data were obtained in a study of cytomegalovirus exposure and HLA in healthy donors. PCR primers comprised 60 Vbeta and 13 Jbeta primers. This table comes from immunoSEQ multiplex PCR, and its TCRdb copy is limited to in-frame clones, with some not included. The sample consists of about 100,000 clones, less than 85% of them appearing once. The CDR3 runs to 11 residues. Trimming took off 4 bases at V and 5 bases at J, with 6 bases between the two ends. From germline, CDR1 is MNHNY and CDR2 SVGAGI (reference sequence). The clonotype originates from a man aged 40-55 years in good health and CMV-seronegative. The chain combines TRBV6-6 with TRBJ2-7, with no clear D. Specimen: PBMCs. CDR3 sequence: CASSSRNEQYF. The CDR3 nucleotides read TGTGCCAGCAGTTCGCGCAACGAGCAGTACTTC.